The clone carrying this TCR beta chain has a count of ten or more. Its antigen is not identified. All patients picked for sequencing had shown, by flow cytometry, an expansion of CD8+CD57+ cells. The data were obtained in a study of CD8+CD57+ T cells in acquired aplastic anemia. The wider study: Quantities of DNA derived from sorted CD4+ and CD8+ cells averaged roughly 3 ug. Findings and limits, study-wide: The same twenty-nine CD8+ CDR3 sequences occurred in patients and in controls. No significant patient-versus-control difference appeared in CD8+ Simpson's diversity.

According to the study, genomic DNA was the template for TCR beta VDJ and CDR3 profiling. TCRdb ran MiXCR on the reads and lists one entry per CDR3 protein. The data show around 430,000 distinct CDR3 sequences, around a third seen once. The CDR3 loop spans 15 amino acids. Looked up from germline, CDR1 is LNHNV and CDR2 is YYDKDF (reference sequence). Between the trimmed V and J ends, which lost 0 bases and 7 bases, there was a span of 10 bases. The V and J genes are TRBV15 and TRBJ1-6, with D uncertain. The receptor comes from a human donor with aplastic anemia. The sample comprised sorted CD4+, CD8+, or CD8+CD57+ T cells (not recorded which) from PBMCs. The CDR3 nucleotides read TGTGCCACCAGCAGAGAGTCCGGGAACAATTCACCCCTCCACTTT. This codes for CATSRESGNNSPLHF.